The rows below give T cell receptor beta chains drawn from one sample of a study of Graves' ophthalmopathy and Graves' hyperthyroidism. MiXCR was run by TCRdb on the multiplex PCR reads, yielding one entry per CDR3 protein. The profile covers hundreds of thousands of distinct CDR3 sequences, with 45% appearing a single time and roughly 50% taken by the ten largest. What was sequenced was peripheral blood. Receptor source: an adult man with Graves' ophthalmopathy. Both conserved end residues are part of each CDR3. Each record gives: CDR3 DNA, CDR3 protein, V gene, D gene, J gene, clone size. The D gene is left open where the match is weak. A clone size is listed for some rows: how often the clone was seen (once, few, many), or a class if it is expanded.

TGTGCCAGCAGCAAAGAATATAGAGACGAGCAGTACTTC CASSKEYRDEQYF TRBV7-8 NA TRBJ2-7 NA
TGTGCCAGCAGCCAAGATACGGATGAGACCCAGTACTTC CASSQDTDETQYF TRBV7-9 NA TRBJ2-5 NA
TGTGCCAGCAGCGTCTCCCAAGGGGGCCGGGGTGGCTACACCTTC CASSVSQGGRGGYTF TRBV9 TRBD1 TRBJ1-2 many
TGTGCCAGTGAGACAGGGAGGTCCTACGAGCAGTACTTC CASETGRSYEQYF TRBV10-3 NA TRBJ2-7 few
TGCAGTGCTCCGCCCCGTGGGGGCTACACCTTC CSAPPRGGYTF TRBV20-1 NA TRBJ1-2 many
TGTGCCAGCAGCTCAGGAGTTCCTGAAGCTTTCTTT CASSSGVPEAFF TRBV11-2 NA TRBJ1-1 NA
TGCGCCAGCAGCGGGCCTCGACAGAACACCGGGGAGCTGTTTTTT CASSGPRQNTGELFF TRBV5-1 NA TRBJ2-2 few
TGTGCCAGCAGCAGAACGGGGACAGAAAATTCACCCCTCCACTTT CASSRTGTENSPLHF TRBV9 TRBD1 TRBJ1-6 NA
TGTGCCAGCAGCTTAGCATACCGCGACGAGCAGTACTTC CASSLAYRDEQYF TRBV7-9 NA TRBJ2-7 few
TGCACCCGGCGGGAGGACGGGAAAATGAACACTGAAGCTTTCTTT CTRREDGKMNTEAFF TRBV29-1 NA TRBJ1-1 few
TGCAGTGCTAGAGGTGGGACGGCTAATGAAAAACTGTTTTTT CSARGGTANEKLFF TRBV20-1 NA TRBJ1-4 NA
TGTGCCAGCAGCGTGGGGGGAGCTATGAACACTGAAGCTTTCTTT CASSVGGAMNTEAFF TRBV9 NA TRBJ1-1 NA
TGTGCCAGCAGGAACAGGTCCACTGAAGCTTTCTTT CASRNRSTEAFF TRBV2 NA TRBJ1-1 NA
TGTGCCTCCGGGACCCAAAGCAATCAGCCCCAGCATTTT CASGTQSNQPQHF TRBV15 NA TRBJ1-5 few
TGCAGCGGGATAGACCCCGGGACAGGGAACTACGAGCAGTACTTC CSGIDPGTGNYEQYF TRBV29-1 TRBD1 TRBJ2-7 NA
TGCAGCGTTACGGGACAGGGGGATCACTATGGCTACACCTTC CSVTGQGDHYGYTF TRBV29-1 TRBD1 TRBJ1-2 many
TGTGCCAGCAGCCCCAGGACAGGGAACTATGGCTACACCTTC CASSPRTGNYGYTF TRBV5-5 TRBD1 TRBJ1-2 NA
TGTGCCAGCAGTTACTCGGGCGGCTCCCAAGCTTTCTTT CASSYSGGSQAFF TRBV10-3 NA TRBJ1-1 NA
TGCGCCAGCAGCTTGCGACTAGCGGAAGGAGAGACCCAGTACTTC CASSLRLAEGETQYF TRBV5-1 TRBD2 TRBJ2-5 NA
TGTGCCAGCAGCTCCCTACCGGGACGGACTGATAATAGCAATCAGCCCCAGCATTTT CASSSLPGRTDNSNQPQHF TRBV11-3 NA TRBJ1-5 NA
TGCGCCAGCAGCCAAGTGCTCGGACTGACGAACACCGGGGAGCTGTTTTTT CASSQVLGLTNTGELFF TRBV7-9 NA TRBJ2-2 NA
TGCGCCAGCAGCCCTGACAACCAAGAGACCCAGTACTTC CASSPDNQETQYF TRBV5-5 NA TRBJ2-5 NA
TGTGCCAGCAGCCCTAGGGATGCGGAGCTGTTTTTT CASSPRDAELFF TRBV7-9 NA TRBJ2-2 few
TGCAGTGCTAGAGACCAGGGACAGGGTATCGGCAATCAGCCCCAGCATTTT CSARDQGQGIGNQPQHF TRBV20-1 TRBD1 TRBJ1-5 few
TGCAGGGCTGGGACAGGGAATAGCTATGGCTACACCTTC CRAGTGNSYGYTF TRBV20-1 TRBD1 TRBJ1-2 few
TGTGCCAGCGGCTTTTGGGTTCTGGGTTCACCCCTCCACTTT CASGFWVLGSPLHF TRBV7-9 NA TRBJ1-6 NA
TGCAGTGCTAGTTCCGGGACAGGGGGCGACGAGCAGTACTTC CSASSGTGGDEQYF TRBV20-1 TRBD1 TRBJ2-7 NA
TGTGCCAGCAGGGGTGGACTGGCCCTCCCTCAAGAGACCCAGTACTTC CASRGGLALPQETQYF TRBV7-9 NA TRBJ2-5 NA
TGCAGCGTTGACGAGACAGGGGAAGAGACCCAGTACTTC CSVDETGEETQYF TRBV29-1 TRBD1 TRBJ2-5 few
TGCAGCGTTGAGGAGGCAGGGGGCGCGTACGAGCAGTACTTC CSVEEAGGAYEQYF TRBV29-1 TRBD1 TRBJ2-7 many
TGTGCCAGCAGCTTTGGACTAGGGGCGGGTGAGCAGTACTTC CASSFGLGAGEQYF TRBV7-9 TRBD2 TRBJ2-7 NA
TGTGCCGTCAGTGACCGGACAGAGGTCACCATATATTTT CAVSDRTEVTIYF TRBV10-3 NA TRBJ1-3 NA
TGTGCCAGCAGTCAGCGGAGCCAAGAGACCCAGTACTTC CASSQRSQETQYF TRBV6-1 NA TRBJ2-5 many
TGTGCCAGCAGCGTAGAAGACAGGGGGAGGGATGGCTACACCTTC CASSVEDRGRDGYTF TRBV9 TRBD1 TRBJ1-2 few
TGTGCCAGCAGTAGCAGACAGGGGGCCGGCGAGCAGTACTTC CASSSRQGAGEQYF TRBV12-3/TRBV12-4 TRBD1 TRBJ2-7 NA
TGTGCCAGCAGTGTTCCTAGCGCACAATCCTACAATGAGCAGTTCTTC CASSVPSAQSYNEQFF TRBV25-1 NA TRBJ2-1 NA
TGTGCCACCAGTGATGAGAACTATGGCTACACCTTC CATSDENYGYTF TRBV24-1 NA TRBJ1-2 many
TGTGCCACCAGCGAGGGGACAACCATTGGTGAGACCCAGTACTTC CATSEGTTIGETQYF TRBV15 NA TRBJ2-5 NA
TGTGCCAGCAGCCAAGTATGGGCGACAGGGACCTCTAATGAAAAACTGTTTTTT CASSQVWATGTSNEKLFF TRBV5-6 TRBD1 TRBJ1-4 NA
TGTGCCAGCAGCTTGCTACAGAGGACCTACGAGCAGTACTTC CASSLLQRTYEQYF TRBV11-2 NA TRBJ2-7 NA
TGTGCCAGCAGTGAAGGGGAGAGCTCTGGAAACACCATATATTTT CASSEGESSGNTIYF TRBV25-1 NA TRBJ1-3 many